Following are 21 T cell receptor beta chains from one sample sequenced in a study of T cells in localized non-small cell lung cancer. Produced via immunoSEQ multiplex PCR; TCRdb's table is partial and in-frame only. The profile shows approximately 31,000 clones, around 90% of them singletons. The sample was peripheral blood mononuclear cells, taken before any cancer treatment. The receptors were gathered from a man aged 40 to 69 with stage III lung adenocarcinoma.

The chain links TRBV7-2 to TRBJ2-3, with unresolved D. The CDR3 length is 13 residues. Germline V gene sequence: CDR1 SGHTA, CDR2 FQGNSA. Trimming pared 1 base from V and 9 bases from J, leaving 11 bases between. The CDR3 DNA is TGTGCCAGCAGCTTAGGGACCGGGTACACGCAGTATTTT. This translates into CASSLGTGYTQYF.

This chain joins TRBV27 and TRBJ2-1; 7 bases are shared with TRBD2. V lost 5 bases to trimming and J lost 0 bases; unmatched junction nucleotides: 16. The length of the CDR3 is 19 residues. Per germline, CDR1 MNHEY and CDR2 SMNVEV (reference sequence). DNA of the CDR3: TGTGCCAGCAGTAACCAACCAGGCCCGCGGGGGAGCTCCTACAATGAGCAGTTCTTC. Translated: CASSNQPGPRGSSYNEQFF.

The chain recombines TRBV7-9 with TRBJ1-6; D ambiguous. CDR1 and CDR2 (germline): SEHNR, FQNEAQ (reference sequence). This CDR3 is 15 amino acids long. The V end lost 5 bases, the J end lost 0 bases, and 8 bases lay between the germline ends. The CDR3 DNA reads TGTGCCAGCAGCGACGTTAACTCCTATAATTCACCCCTCCACTTT. Translated: CASSDVNSYNSPLHF.

The chain employs TRBV5-6 and TRBJ1-6, with 7 bases identical to TRBD1. This CDR3 spans 15 amino acids. Germline V CDR1 and CDR2: SGHDT, YYEEEE. The V segment lost 4 bases and the J segment 10 bases; nucleotides outside the gene matches: 11. The CDR3 reads CASSQGGGRGSPLHF. The DNA of the CDR3 is TGTGCCAGCAGCCAGGGGGGGGGAAGAGGGTCACCCCTCCACTTT.

The gene calls are TRBV11-2 and TRBJ1-2; 12 bases line up with TRBD1. The junction had 5 bases not matched to a gene; V was cut back by 1 base and J by 8 bases. The CDR3 contains 15 residues. The germline V gene encodes CDR1 SGHAT and CDR2 FQNNGV. This chain's CDR3 is CASSLARDRGPGYTF. Here the CDR3 DNA reads TGTGCCAGCAGCTTAGCCCGGGACAGGGGGCCGGGCTACACCTTC.

This clone appeared once. The chain recombines TRBV5-1 with TRBJ2-3, with D perhaps matching TRBD2 (5 bases). This CDR3 comprises 15 residues. The germline V and J ends were trimmed by 0 bases and 6 bases, with 14 bases remaining between them. CDR1 is SGHRS, CDR2 YFSETQ, per germline. CDR3 sequence: CASSLDPAGRDTQYF. Written as DNA, the CDR3 is TGCGCCAGCAGCTTGGACCCCGCGGGTAGGGATACGCAGTATTTT. Drawing the rest from reference TRBV5-1 and TRBJ2-3, the complete variable domain is KAGVTQTPRYLIKTRGQQVTLSCSPISGHRSVSWYQQTPGQGLQFLFEYFSETQRNKGNFPGRFSGRQFSNSRSEMNVSTLELGDSALYLCASSLDPAGRDTQYFGPGTRLTVL.

V is TRBV6-1 and J is TRBJ1-1; D gene unclear. This CDR3 region has 11 residues. V was clipped by 3 bases and J by 3 bases, with 2 bases between them. Germline V lookup: CDR1 MNHNS, CDR2 SASEGT. The CDR3 DNA is TGTGCCAGCAGTGAGTACACTGAAGCTTTCTTT. Translation gives CASSEYTEAFF.

The chain couples TRBV2 to TRBJ2-3; D ambiguous. The CDR3 has 15 residues. CDR1 and CDR2 (germline): SNHLY, FYNNEI. The ends were cut back, 4 bases at V and 4 bases at J, with 15 bases in the middle. DNA of the CDR3: TGTGCCAGCAGTGGGCTAACCCCCACCCCAGATACGCAGTATTTT. Its translation is CASSGLTPTPDTQYF. Complete variable domain (other parts from reference TRBV2 and TRBJ2-3): EPEVTQTPSHQVTQMGQEVILRCVPISNHLYFYWYRQILGQKVEFLVSFYNNEISEKSEIFDDQFSVERPDGSNFTLKIRSTKLEDSAMYFCASSGLTPTPDTQYFGPGTRLTVL.

The chain employs TRBV5-1 and TRBJ1-2, with TRBD1 as a possible D gene (5 bases). The germline CDR1 and CDR2 sequences are SGHRS and YFSETQ. The CDR3 has 13 residues. Trimming removed 3 bases from V and 7 bases from J, with 13 bases in between. The CDR3 sequence: CASSSERRGGYTF. In DNA form, the CDR3 reads TGCGCCAGCAGCTCCGAGCGGAGGGGTGGCTACACCTTC.

This rearrangement joins TRBV6-6 to TRBJ2-7, with 8 bases matching TRBD1. From germline, CDR1 is MNHNY and CDR2 SVGAGI (reference sequence). The CDR3 has 15 residues. Trimming removed 7 bases from V and 3 bases from J; junction bases left unmatched: 11. The CDR3 is CASKRWRDRIYEQYF. The DNA of the CDR3 is TGTGCCAGCAAAAGGTGGCGGGACAGGATCTACGAGCAGTACTTC.

The rearrangement joins TRBV5-1 to TRBJ2-5, with a possible D match to TRBD1 (5 bases). The CDR3 is 14 residues long. Deletions cut 0 bases from V and 6 bases from J, with 12 bases between. CDR1 and CDR2 from the germline V gene are SGHRS and YFSETQ. The CDR3 region is CASSLDVGPKTQYF. The CDR3 coding sequence is TGCGCCAGCAGCTTGGACGTGGGGCCAAAGACCCAGTACTTC.

The chain couples TRBV11-3 to TRBJ2-4; 9 bases map to TRBD1. Per germline, CDR1 SGHNT and CDR2 YENEEA. The CDR3 contains 17 residues. Unmatched junction bases numbered 5, after V lost 2 bases and J lost 0 bases. This CDR3 is CASSLYGDRAAKNIQYF. CDR3 DNA: TGTGCCAGCAGCTTATATGGGGACAGGGCAGCCAAAAACATTCAGTACTTC.

The chain uses TRBV6-4 and TRBJ2-1, with TRBD2 matching 10 bases. The CDR3 consists of 16 residues. Germline loops: CDR1 MRHNA, CDR2 SNTAGT. V lost 3 bases and J lost 2; bases outside the gene matches: 4. In DNA, the CDR3 is TGTGCCAGCAGTGATCTAGCGGGGGTCGCCTACAATGAGCAGTTCTTC. This gives the protein CASSDLAGVAYNEQFF.

This clone was counted a few times. The chain couples TRBV5-1 to TRBJ2-7; 8 nucleotides line up with TRBD1. The CDR3 loop spans 14 amino acids. Germline CDR1 reads SGHRS; CDR2 reads YFSETQ. V lost 4 bases and J lost 4; bases outside the gene matches: 7. DNA of the CDR3: TGCGCCAGCAGCCACCTACAGGGGGGATACGAGCAGTACTTC. Encoded protein: CASSHLQGGYEQYF.

V is TRBV7-9 and J is TRBJ2-3; D unresolved. Trimming shortened V by 0 bases and J by 3 bases, and 10 bases separated the two germline ends. The germline V gene encodes CDR1 SEHNR and CDR2 FQNEAQ (reference sequence). This CDR3 contains 15 residues. The CDR3 spells CASSLAAATTDTQYF. The CDR3 bases are TGTGCCAGCAGCTTAGCTGCGGCGACTACAGATACGCAGTATTTT. Looking up the rest from reference TRBV7-9 and TRBJ2-3 gives the full variable domain: DTGVSQNPRHKITKRGQNVTFRCDPISEHNRLYWYRQTLGQGPEFLTYFQNEAQLEKSRLLSDRFSAERPKGSFSTLEIQRTEQGDSAMYLCASSLAAATTDTQYFGPGTRLTVL.

The chain links TRBV6-6 to TRBJ1-4; 7 bases line up with TRBD1. Germline trimming cut 7 bases from V and 10 bases from J; bases unmatched to any gene: 9. There are 13 residues in the CDR3. Germline assignment: CDR1 MNHNY and CDR2 SVGAGI (reference sequence). DNA of the CDR3: TGTGCCAGCAAGACAGGGTCGTTTGGAAAACTGTTTTTT. Amino acids: CASKTGSFGKLFF.

The gene calls are TRBV19 and TRBJ1-5; D perhaps matches TRBD1 (6 bases). CDR3 length: 17 residues. Trimming shortened V by 5 bases and J by 5 bases, and 22 bases separated the two germline ends. Germline CDR1 is LNHDA and CDR2 is SQIVND (reference sequence). The CDR3 DNA reads TGTGCCAGTAGTTCTAACGCAGGGGACGGAACTCATCAGCCCCAGCATTTT. Protein sequence: CASSSNAGDGTHQPQHF.

The rearrangement joins TRBV5-1 to TRBJ2-5; 8 bases agree with TRBD1. The CDR3 contains 17 residues. The V segment lost 1 base and the J segment 5 bases; nucleotides outside the gene matches: 13. CDR1 SGHRS and CDR2 YFSETQ come from the germline V gene. The DNA for the CDR3 is TGCGCCAGCAGCTTGAGCCTCGACAGGGGTATTAAGGAGACCCAGTACTTC. Encoded protein: CASSLSLDRGIKETQYF.

The chain recombines TRBV4-2 with TRBJ1-1, with unresolved D. The CDR3 has 13 amino acids. Looked up from germline, CDR1 is LGHNA and CDR2 is YNFKEQ. V shed 4 bases and J shed 0 bases, with 6 bases lying between them. The CDR3 DNA follows: TGTGCCAGCAGCCCGCTAATGAACACTGAAGCTTTCTTT. Protein product: CASSPLMNTEAFF.

This chain uses TRBV30 with TRBJ2-3, with TRBD1 identical over 7 bases. CDR1 is GTSNPN, CDR2 SVGIG, per germline (reference sequence). The trim removed 2 bases at V and 10 bases at J, leaving 3 bases unmatched. The CDR3 has 11 amino acids. The DNA for the CDR3 is TGTGCCTGGAGTAACAGGGGTGCGCAGTATTTT. The encoded protein is CAWSNRGAQYF.

The rearrangement joins TRBV19 to TRBJ1-5; D is perhaps TRBD1 (6 bases). CDR3 length: 16 residues. Trimming took off 1 base at V and 5 bases at J, with 15 bases between the two ends. Germline lookup yields CDR1 LNHDA and CDR2 SQIVND (reference sequence). The CDR3 sequence is CASSIVRGARHQPQHF. DNA of the CDR3: TGTGCCAGTAGTATAGTGCGGGGGGCGAGACATCAGCCCCAGCATTTT. Variable domain in full (rest from reference TRBV19 and TRBJ1-5): DGGITQSPKYLFRKEGQNVTLSCEQNLNHDAMYWYRQDPGQGLRLIYYSQIVNDFQKGDIAEGYSVSREKKESFPLTVTSAQKNPTAFYLCASSIVRGARHQPQHFGDGTRLSIL.